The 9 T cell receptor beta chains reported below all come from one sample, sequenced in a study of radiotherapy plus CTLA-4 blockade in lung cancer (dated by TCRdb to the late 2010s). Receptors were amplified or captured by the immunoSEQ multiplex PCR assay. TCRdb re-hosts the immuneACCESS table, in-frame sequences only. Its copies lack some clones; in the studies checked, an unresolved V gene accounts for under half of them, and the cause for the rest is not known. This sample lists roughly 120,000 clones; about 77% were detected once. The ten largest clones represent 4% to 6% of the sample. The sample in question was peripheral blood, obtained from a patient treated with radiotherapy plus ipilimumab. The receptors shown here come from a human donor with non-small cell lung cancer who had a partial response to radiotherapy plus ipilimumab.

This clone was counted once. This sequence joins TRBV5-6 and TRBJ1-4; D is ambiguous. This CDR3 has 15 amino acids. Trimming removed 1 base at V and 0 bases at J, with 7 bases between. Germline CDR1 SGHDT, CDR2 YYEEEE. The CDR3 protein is CASSLNIATNEKLFF. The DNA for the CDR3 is TGTGCCAGCAGCTTGAATATCGCAACTAATGAAAAACTGTTTTTT.

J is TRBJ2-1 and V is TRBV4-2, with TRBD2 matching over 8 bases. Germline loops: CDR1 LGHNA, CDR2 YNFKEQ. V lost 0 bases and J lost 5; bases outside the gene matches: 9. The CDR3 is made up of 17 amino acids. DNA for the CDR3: TGTGCCAGCAGCCAAGATGGACTAGCCGTGGACAACAATGAGCAGTTCTTC. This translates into CASSQDGLAVDNNEQFF.

CDR3 bases: TGTGCCAGTAGAAGGGGGCTTGCCACTGAAGCTTTCTTT. This gives the protein CASRRGLATEAFF. The V and J genes are TRBV19 and TRBJ1-1, with TRBD1 matching 7 bases. The CDR3 has 13 residues. In germline, CDR1 is LNHDA, CDR2 SQIVND (reference sequence). V lost 6 bases to trimming and J lost 4 bases; unmatched junction nucleotides: 5.

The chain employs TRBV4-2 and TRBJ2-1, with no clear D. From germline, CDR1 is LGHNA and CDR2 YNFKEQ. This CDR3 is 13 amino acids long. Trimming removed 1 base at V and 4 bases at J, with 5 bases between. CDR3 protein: CASSQGGYNEQFF. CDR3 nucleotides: TGTGCCAGCAGCCAAGGCGGTTACAATGAGCAGTTCTTC.

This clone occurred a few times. CDR3 coding DNA: TGCGCCAGCAGCCAAGGGCAGGGAGGTTACAATGAGCAGTTCTTC. Its protein product is CASSQGQGGYNEQFF. V gene TRBV4-3 combines with J gene TRBJ2-1, with D possibly TRBD2 on 6 matching bases. V was shortened by 1 base and J by 4 bases, with 11 bases between the two germline ends. The length of the CDR3 is 15 residues. The germline V gene has CDR1 LGHNA and CDR2 YSLEER.

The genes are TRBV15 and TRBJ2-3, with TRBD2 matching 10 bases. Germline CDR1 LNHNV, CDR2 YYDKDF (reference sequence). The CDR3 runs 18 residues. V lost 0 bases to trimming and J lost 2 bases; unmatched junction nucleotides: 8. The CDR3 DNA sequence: TGTGCCACCAGCAGAGATAGGGGGGGACTAGCGTCCACAGATACGCAGTATTTT. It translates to CATSRDRGGLASTDTQYF.

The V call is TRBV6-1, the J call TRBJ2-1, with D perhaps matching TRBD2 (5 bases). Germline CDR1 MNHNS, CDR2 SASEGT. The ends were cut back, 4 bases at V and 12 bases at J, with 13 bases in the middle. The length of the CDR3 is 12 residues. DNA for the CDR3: TGTGCCAGCAGTGTTTTGCAGGACTTGCAGTTCTTC. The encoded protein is CASSVLQDLQFF.

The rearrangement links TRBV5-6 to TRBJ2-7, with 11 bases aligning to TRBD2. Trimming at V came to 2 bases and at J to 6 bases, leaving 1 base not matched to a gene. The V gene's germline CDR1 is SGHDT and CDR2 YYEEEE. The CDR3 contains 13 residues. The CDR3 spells CASSFLAGGEQYV. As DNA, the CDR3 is TGTGCCAGCAGCTTCCTAGCGGGGGGCGAGCAGTACGTC.

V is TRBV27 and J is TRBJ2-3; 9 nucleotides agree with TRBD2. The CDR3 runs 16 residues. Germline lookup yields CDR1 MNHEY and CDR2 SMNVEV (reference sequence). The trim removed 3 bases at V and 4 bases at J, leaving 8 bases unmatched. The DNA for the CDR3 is TGTGCCAGCAGTTTGAGAAGCGGGAGGTCGTCAGATACGCAGTATTTT. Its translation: CASSLRSGRSSDTQYF.